The clone carrying this TCR beta chain has at least ten counts. As yet, its antigen is unknown. Trimming took 0 bases from V and 1 from J, leaving 19 bases between them. This CDR3 spans 18 amino acids. Germline V CDR1 and CDR2: MGHRA, YSYEKL. The sample is drawn from a study of read filtering for tumor transcriptome and immune sequencing. Study-wide background: Mean patient age was 65.9 years, range 47 to 80; around 16 male, 12 to 15 female.

Notes on the study in general: Approximately 87% of IR-seq clonotypes had a single read, yet these held about 3.5% of reads. The sorted CD138-negative fraction was a mixed bone marrow immune population, not purified T cells. Even smaller IR-seq throughput identified most shared clonotypes.

The library was built from around 380 ng RNA with molecular barcoded adaptors for alpha/delta and beta/gamma chains. In TCRdb, the reads were re-called with MiXCR into one record per CDR3 protein. The sample has under 60,000 distinct CDR3 sequences, around 20% seen once. V usage is TRBV4-1 and J usage is TRBJ2-7; tentatively, D is TRBD1 (6 bases). Sequenced: a population of CD138-negative cells sorted from bone marrow. This receptor was obtained from a donor aged 40 or over with multiple myeloma. The CDR3 spells CASSQEEQGSTSSYEQYF. CDR3 nucleotides: TGCGCCAGCAGCCAAGAGGAGCAGGGGTCTACATCTTCCTACGAGCAGTACTTC.